What follows is one T cell receptor (beta chain) and its context. Its antigen remains unidentified. Within one base of it there is no much larger clone, and no base qualities were kept. Per the publication, the time point label means: about 28 days (+/-7) after the second vaccine dose. The meaning of the sample's treatment or condition label: meningococcal conjugate vaccine given as trial control. Vaccinee samples were obtained from the UK trials COV001 and COV002, which included a single-blind randomized controlled phase 2/3 trial of AZD1222 (ChAdOx1 nCoV-19) in healthy adults. Trial participant PBMC samples were collected at day 0 and day 28 after the second dose for TCRbeta chain sequencing. The data stem from a study of T cell responses to AZD1222 COVID-19 vaccine (dated by TCRdb to the early 2020s). Notes on the research overall: TCR sequencing covered roughly 230 trial participants: 200 to 210 given two doses of AZD1222 and 26 given two doses of MenACWY control vaccine. Trial participants were enrolled into age subgroups of 18-55, 56-69 and 70-plus years, which contained around 140, 26 and 57 TCR-sequenced participants, respectively.

CDR1 and CDR2, looked up from the germline V gene, are SNHLY and FYNNEI. The CDR3 runs 14 residues from the cysteine to the phenylalanine. Of the read, only the CDR3 DNA is kept; its 42 bases are in frame from base 1. V gives up 6 bases and J gives up 3 bases, and the segment between their germline ends measures 12 bases. The CDR3 regions of human TCRbeta chains were analyzed by immunosequencing. Turning to the authors' computational methods: TCRs in the repertoires were matched against a reference library of SARS-CoV-2-specific TCRs that had been generated with the MIRA antigen-specificity platform. Breadth was defined as the fraction of unique TCRs that were SARS-CoV-2-associated, and depth was defined as the fraction of total T cells that were SARS-CoV-2-associated. Using the MIRA data, each spike-specific TCR was assigned both to the spike region to which the TCR was reactive and to a CD4 or CD8 class. Log10-transformed breadth and depth values were compared by one-way ANOVA with Sidak's multiple comparisons tests. Imported from immuneACCESS, the table was reduced by TCRdb to in-frame sequences with V and J called. These copies leave out some clones; in studies compared against another copy, an unresolved V gene accounts for under half, and the cause of the remainder is not known. V and J calls and clone size are given by that table; D and trimming were obtained from the DNA. The sample table holds 130,000 to 150,000 clones, of which roughly 90% were seen once. The ten largest clones take up 5% to 6.5% of the sample.

Results the study describes overall, beyond this receptor: The 56-69-year group was small, and its depth increase did not reach significance, likely because of low power. After two AZD1222 doses, spike-specific TCR breadth and depth were significantly higher than at day 0 and than in MenACWY recipients. Conclusions about previously exposed vaccinees are limited, since just five to seven AZD1222 recipients were seropositive for SARS-CoV-2 at baseline. Reportedly, almost half of the unique spike-specific TCRs recognized epitopes lying outside the regions that are mutated in the B.1.351 and B.1.1.7 variants. Because no samples from the day 14 peak response were available, repertoires could be characterized only after the peak T cell response. Vaccine-associated CD4 TCRs spanned the whole spike protein, with dominant responses in regions 160-218 and 743-854. Participants were mostly white British, with more females than males. The authors suggested clonal diversity may have been underestimated.

The source material was peripheral blood, sampled 28 days after the second dose of the MenACWY control vaccine. This sequence was found in an adult who received the MenACWY meningococcal vaccine as a control. The chain is assembled from TRBV2 and TRBJ1-3; matching of 5 bases hints at TRBD1 as the D gene. CDR3 reads: CASSRESGGNTIYF. The DNA sequence follows: TGTGCCAGCAGCAGGGAGAGTGGTGGAAACACCATATATTTT.